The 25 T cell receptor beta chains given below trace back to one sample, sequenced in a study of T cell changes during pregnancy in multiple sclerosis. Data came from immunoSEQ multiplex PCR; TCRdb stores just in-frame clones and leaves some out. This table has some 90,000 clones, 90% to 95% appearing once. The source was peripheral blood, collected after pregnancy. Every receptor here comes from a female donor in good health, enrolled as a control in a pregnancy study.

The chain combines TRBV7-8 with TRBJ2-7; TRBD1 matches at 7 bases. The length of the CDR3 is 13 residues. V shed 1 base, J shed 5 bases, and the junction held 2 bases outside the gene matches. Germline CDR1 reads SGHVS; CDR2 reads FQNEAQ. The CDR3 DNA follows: TGTGCCAGCAGCTTAGGCCAGGGGGACGAGCAGTACTTC. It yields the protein CASSLGQGDEQYF.

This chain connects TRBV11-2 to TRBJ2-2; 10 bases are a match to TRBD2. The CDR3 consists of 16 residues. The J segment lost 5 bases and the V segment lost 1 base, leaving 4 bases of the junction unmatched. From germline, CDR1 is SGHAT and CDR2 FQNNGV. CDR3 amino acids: CASSLVGSGGTGELFF. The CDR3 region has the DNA TGTGCCAGCAGCTTAGTTGGTAGCGGGGGGACCGGGGAGCTGTTTTTT. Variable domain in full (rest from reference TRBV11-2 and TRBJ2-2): EAGVAQSPRYKIIEKRQSVAFWCNPISGHATLYWYQQILGQGPKLLIQFQNNGVVDDSQLPKDRFSAERLKGVDSTLKIQPAKLEDSAVYLCASSLVGSGGTGELFFGEGSRLTVL.

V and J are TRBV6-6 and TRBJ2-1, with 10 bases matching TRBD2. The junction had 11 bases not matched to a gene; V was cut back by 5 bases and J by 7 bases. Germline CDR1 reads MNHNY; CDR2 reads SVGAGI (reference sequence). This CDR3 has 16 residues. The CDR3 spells CASSKERGGNLNEQFF. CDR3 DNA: TGTGCCAGCAGTAAGGAGCGGGGGGGAAACTTGAATGAGCAGTTCTTC.

In nucleotides, the CDR3 is TGCGCCAGCAGCCAAGATCAGGGAGGGAATGAGCAGTTCTTC. Its protein product is CASSQDQGGNEQFF. The chain has TRBV4-3 and TRBJ2-1; 7 bases agree with TRBD2. J gave up 7 bases and V 0 bases, and 3 bases lay outside the gene matches. The CDR3 totals 14 residues. Per germline, CDR1 LGHNA and CDR2 YSLEER.

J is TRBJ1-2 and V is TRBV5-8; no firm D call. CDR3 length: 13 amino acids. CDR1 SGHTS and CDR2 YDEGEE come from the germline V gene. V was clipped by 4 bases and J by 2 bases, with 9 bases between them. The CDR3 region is CASSPQINYGYTF. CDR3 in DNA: TGTGCCAGCAGCCCCCAGATAAACTATGGCTACACCTTC.

The DNA of the CDR3 is TGTGCCAGCAGTTTCGGCAGGGGGCCAAATCAGCCCCAGCATTTT. Its protein product is CASSFGRGPNQPQHF. V and J are TRBV28 and TRBJ1-5; 8 positions match TRBD1. The ends lost 3 bases at V and 4 bases at J; junction bases unmatched: 5. Germline lookup yields CDR1 MDHEN and CDR2 SYDVKM. The CDR3 consists of 15 residues.

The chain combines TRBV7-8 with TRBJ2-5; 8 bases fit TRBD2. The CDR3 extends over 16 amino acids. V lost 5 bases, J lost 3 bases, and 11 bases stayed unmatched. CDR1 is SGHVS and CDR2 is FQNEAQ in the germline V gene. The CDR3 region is CASSPEGLGREETQYF. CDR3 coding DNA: TGTGCCAGCAGCCCAGAGGGACTAGGGAGGGAAGAGACCCAGTACTTC.

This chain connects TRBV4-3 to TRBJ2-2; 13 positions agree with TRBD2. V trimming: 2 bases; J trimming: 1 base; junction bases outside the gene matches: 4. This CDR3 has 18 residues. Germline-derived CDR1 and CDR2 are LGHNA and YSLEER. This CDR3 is CASSQLLAGGVNTGELFF. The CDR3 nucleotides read TGCGCCAGCAGCCAACTACTAGCGGGGGGGGTGAACACCGGGGAGCTGTTTTTT.

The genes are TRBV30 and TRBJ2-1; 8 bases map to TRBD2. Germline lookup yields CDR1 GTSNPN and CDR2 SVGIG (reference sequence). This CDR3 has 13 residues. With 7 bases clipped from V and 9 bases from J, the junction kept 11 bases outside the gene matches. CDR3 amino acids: CASWGGGPGEQFF. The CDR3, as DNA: TGTGCCTCCTGGGGCGGGGGGCCGGGTGAGCAGTTCTTC.

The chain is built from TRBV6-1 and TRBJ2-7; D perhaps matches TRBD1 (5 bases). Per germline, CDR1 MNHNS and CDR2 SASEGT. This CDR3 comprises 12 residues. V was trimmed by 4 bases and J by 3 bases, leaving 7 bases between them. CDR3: CASSARVYEQYF. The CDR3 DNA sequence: TGTGCCAGCAGTGCCAGGGTCTACGAGCAGTACTTC.

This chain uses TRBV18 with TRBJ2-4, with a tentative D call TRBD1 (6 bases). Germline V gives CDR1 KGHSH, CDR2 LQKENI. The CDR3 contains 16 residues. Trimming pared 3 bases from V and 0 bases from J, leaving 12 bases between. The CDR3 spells CASSPNRDLAKNIQYF. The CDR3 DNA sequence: TGTGCCAGCTCACCCAACAGGGATCTAGCCAAAAACATTCAGTACTTC.

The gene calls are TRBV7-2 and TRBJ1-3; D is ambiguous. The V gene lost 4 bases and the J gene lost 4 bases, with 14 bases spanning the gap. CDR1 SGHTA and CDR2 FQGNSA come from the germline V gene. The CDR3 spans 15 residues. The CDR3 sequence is CASSYSPPIGNTIYF. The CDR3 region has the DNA TGTGCCAGCAGCTACTCCCCGCCAATAGGAAACACCATATATTTT.

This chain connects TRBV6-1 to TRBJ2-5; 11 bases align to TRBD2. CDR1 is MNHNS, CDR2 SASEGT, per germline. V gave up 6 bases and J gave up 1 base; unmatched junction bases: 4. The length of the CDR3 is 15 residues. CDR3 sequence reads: CASSYSGGAQETQYF. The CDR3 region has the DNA TGTGCCAGCAGCTATAGCGGGGGGGCCCAAGAGACCCAGTACTTC.

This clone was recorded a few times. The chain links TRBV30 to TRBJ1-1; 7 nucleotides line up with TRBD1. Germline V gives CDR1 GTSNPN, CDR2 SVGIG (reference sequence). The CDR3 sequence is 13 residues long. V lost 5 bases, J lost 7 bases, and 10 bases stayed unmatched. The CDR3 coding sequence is TGTGCCTGGGAAGGGACAGCCACTTATGAAGCTTTCTTT. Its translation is CAWEGTATYEAFF.

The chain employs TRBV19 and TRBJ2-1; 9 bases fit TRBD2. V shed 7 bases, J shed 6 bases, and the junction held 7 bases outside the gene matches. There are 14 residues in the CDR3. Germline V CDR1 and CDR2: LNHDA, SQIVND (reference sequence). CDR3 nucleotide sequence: TGTGCCAGTAACCGCGGGGGGGCCATCAATGAGCAGTTCTTC. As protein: CASNRGGAINEQFF. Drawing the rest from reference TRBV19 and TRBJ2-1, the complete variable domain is DGGITQSPKYLFRKEGQNVTLSCEQNLNHDAMYWYRQDPGQGLRLIYYSQIVNDFQKGDIAEGYSVSREKKESFPLTVTSAQKNPTAFYLCASNRGGAINEQFFGPGTRLTVL.

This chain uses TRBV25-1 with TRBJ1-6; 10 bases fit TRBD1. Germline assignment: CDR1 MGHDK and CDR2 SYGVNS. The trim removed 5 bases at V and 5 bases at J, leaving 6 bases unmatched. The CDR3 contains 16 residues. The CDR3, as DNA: TGTGCCAGCAGTCCGGACAGGGGGAACAATAATTCACCCCTCCACTTT. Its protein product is CASSPDRGNNNSPLHF.

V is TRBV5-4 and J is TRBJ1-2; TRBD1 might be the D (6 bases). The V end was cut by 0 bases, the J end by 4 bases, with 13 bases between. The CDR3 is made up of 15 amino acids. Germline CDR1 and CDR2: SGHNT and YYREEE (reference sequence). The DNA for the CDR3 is TGTGCCAGCAGCTTGGAGGCAGGGGCCTTCTATGGCTACACCTTC. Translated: CASSLEAGAFYGYTF. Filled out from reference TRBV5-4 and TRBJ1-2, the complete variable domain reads ETGVTQSPTHLIKTRGQQVTLRCSSQSGHNTVSWYQQALGQGPQFIFQYYREEENGRGNFPPRFSGLQFPNYSSELNVNALELDDSALYLCASSLEAGAFYGYTFGSGTRLTVV.

The CDR3 is CASSLAGGTGTQYF. CDR3 bases: TGTGCCAGCAGTTTAGCGGGGGGGACCGGGACCCAGTACTTC. The chain couples TRBV2 to TRBJ2-5; 11 nucleotides align to TRBD2. The CDR3 sequence is 14 residues long. V shed 5 bases, J shed 7 bases, and the junction held 6 bases outside the gene matches. Germline V CDR1 and CDR2: SNHLY, FYNNEI.

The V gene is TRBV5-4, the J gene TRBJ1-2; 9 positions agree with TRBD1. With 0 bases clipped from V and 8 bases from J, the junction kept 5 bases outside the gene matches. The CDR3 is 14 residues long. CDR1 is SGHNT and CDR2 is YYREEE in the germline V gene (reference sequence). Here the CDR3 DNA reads TGTGCCAGCAGCTTGGGGACAGGGGAAAGGGGCTACACCTTC. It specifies CASSLGTGERGYTF. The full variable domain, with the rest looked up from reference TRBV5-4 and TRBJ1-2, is ETGVTQSPTHLIKTRGQQVTLRCSSQSGHNTVSWYQQALGQGPQFIFQYYREEENGRGNFPPRFSGLQFPNYSSELNVNALELDDSALYLCASSLGTGERGYTFGSGTRLTVV.

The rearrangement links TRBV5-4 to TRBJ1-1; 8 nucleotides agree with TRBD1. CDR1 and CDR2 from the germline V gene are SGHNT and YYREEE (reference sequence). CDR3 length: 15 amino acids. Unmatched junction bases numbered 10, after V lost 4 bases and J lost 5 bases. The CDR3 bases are TGTGCCAGCAGCACGAGGACAGGGAAGGGGACTGAAGCTTTCTTT. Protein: CASSTRTGKGTEAFF.

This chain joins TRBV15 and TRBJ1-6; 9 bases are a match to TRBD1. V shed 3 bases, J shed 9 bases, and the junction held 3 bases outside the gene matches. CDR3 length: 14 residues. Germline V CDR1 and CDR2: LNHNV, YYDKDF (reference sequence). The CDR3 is CATSRGQGPSPLHF. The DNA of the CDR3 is TGTGCCACCAGCAGGGGACAGGGTCCTTCACCCCTCCACTTT.

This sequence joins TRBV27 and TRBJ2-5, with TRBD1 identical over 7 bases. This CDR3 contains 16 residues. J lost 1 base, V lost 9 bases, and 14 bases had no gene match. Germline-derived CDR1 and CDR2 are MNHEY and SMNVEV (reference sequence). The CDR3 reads CARPGFVRQGQETQYF. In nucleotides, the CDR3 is TGTGCCAGACCCGGCTTTGTCAGACAGGGCCAAGAGACCCAGTACTTC.

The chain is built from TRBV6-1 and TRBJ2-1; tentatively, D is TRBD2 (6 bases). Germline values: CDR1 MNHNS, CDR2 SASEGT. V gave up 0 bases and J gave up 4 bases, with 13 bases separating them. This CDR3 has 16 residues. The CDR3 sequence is CASSEARGFVYNEQFF. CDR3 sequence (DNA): TGTGCCAGCAGTGAAGCGCGGGGTTTCGTATACAATGAGCAGTTCTTC.

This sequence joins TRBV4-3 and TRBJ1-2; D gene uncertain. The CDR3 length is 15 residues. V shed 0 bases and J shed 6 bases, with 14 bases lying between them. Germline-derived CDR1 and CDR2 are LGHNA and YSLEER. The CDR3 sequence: CASSQDGREGDGYTF. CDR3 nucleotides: TGCGCCAGCAGCCAAGATGGGCGGGAGGGCGATGGCTACACCTTC.

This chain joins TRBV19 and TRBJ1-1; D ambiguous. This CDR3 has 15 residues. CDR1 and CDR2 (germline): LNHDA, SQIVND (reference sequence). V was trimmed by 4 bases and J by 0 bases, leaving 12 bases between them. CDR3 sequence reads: CASSRRRALNTEAFF. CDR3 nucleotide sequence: TGTGCCAGTAGTAGGCGGCGGGCCCTGAACACTGAAGCTTTCTTT.